Below, 30 T cell receptor beta chains from the same sample are listed, as sequenced in a study of T cell responses to AZD1222 COVID-19 vaccine. The method was immunoSEQ multiplex PCR; TCRdb's version includes in-frame clones alone and lacks a portion of them. The profile covers 65,000 to 80,000 clones, with about 88% appearing a single time and approximately 4.2% taken by the ten largest. The source material was peripheral blood, sampled on day 0 of AZD1222 vaccination. All receptors derive from an adult in good health.

The chain links TRBV7-8 to TRBJ2-7; D uncertain. The CDR3 length is 17 residues. The V gene's germline CDR1 is SGHVS and CDR2 FQNEAQ. Trimming took off 5 bases at V and 0 bases at J, with 20 bases between the two ends. The CDR3 nucleotides read TGTGCCAGCAGCCCCCTAGTTGGCAGGCCCAGCTCCTACGAGCAGTACTTC. As protein: CASSPLVGRPSSYEQYF.

This chain uses TRBV9 with TRBJ2-3; 8 bases match TRBD2. After removal of 5 bases from V and 0 bases from J, the junction contained 5 bases not matched to a gene. Germline V gives CDR1 SGDLS, CDR2 YYNGEE. The CDR3 totals 15 residues. CDR3 DNA sequence: TGTGCCAGCAGTCTTAGCGGGACTAGCACAGATACGCAGTATTTT. As protein: CASSLSGTSTDTQYF.

The chain joins TRBV19 to TRBJ2-2; no reliable D call. The CDR3 contains 13 residues. CDR1 and CDR2 (germline): LNHDA, SQIVND (reference sequence). Trimming pared 3 bases from V and 6 bases from J, leaving 8 bases between. The CDR3 nucleotides are TGTGCCAGTAGTATCCAGCAGGCCGGGGAGCTGTTTTTT. Amino acids: CASSIQQAGELFF.

This clone occurred a few times. V and J are TRBV13 and TRBJ1-1; D might be TRBD1 (5 bases). CDR3 length equals 16 residues. Trimming removed 3 bases at V and 2 bases at J, with 16 bases between. The germline CDR1 and CDR2 sequences are PRHDT and FYEKMQ (reference sequence). The chain's CDR3 is CASSFKLSRGNTEAFF. The CDR3, as DNA: TGTGCCAGCAGCTTTAAATTATCGAGGGGTAACACTGAAGCTTTCTTT.

V and J are TRBV18 and TRBJ2-1, with D possibly being TRBD1 (7 bases). The CDR3 is 14 residues long. Germline V gene lookup returns CDR1 KGHSH and CDR2 LQKENI. V shed 0 bases and J shed 7 bases, with 10 bases lying between them. CDR3 sequence reads: CASSPPEGANEQFF. The CDR3 bases are TGTGCCAGCTCACCACCGGAGGGGGCTAATGAGCAGTTCTTC. The whole variable domain, filled in from reference TRBV18 and TRBJ2-1, reads NAGVMQNPRHLVRRRGQEARLRCSPMKGHSHVYWYRQLPEEGLKFMVYLQKENIIDESGMPKERFSAEFPKEGPSILRIQQVVRGDSAAYFCASSPPEGANEQFFGPGTRLTVL.

The CDR3 DNA reads as TGTGCCAGCAGTGAAACTTACAGGACAGATACGCAGTATTTT. Translated, it gives CASSETYRTDTQYF. The genes are TRBV2 and TRBJ2-3; D is possibly TRBD1 (5 bases). CDR1 SNHLY and CDR2 FYNNEI come from the germline V gene. Trimming cost V 2 bases and J 3 bases, with 9 bases left between them. The CDR3 loop spans 14 amino acids.

A few counts support this clone. The genes are TRBV19 and TRBJ1-5; no firm D call. Trimming removed 1 base from V and 6 bases from J, with 16 bases in between. Germline V gives CDR1 LNHDA, CDR2 SQIVND (reference sequence). The CDR3 runs to 16 residues. The CDR3 sequence: CASSIARPGVGQPQHF. CDR3 nucleotides: TGTGCCAGTAGTATAGCACGCCCGGGAGTGGGTCAGCCCCAGCATTTT.

The J gene is TRBJ1-2, the V gene TRBV27; no firm D call. V was clipped by 2 bases and J by 3 bases, with 16 bases between them. CDR3 length: 16 amino acids. Germline V gives CDR1 MNHEY, CDR2 SMNVEV (reference sequence). DNA for the CDR3: TGTGCCAGCAGTTTAATTGGGGAGAGGCTTTACTATGGCTACACCTTC. It translates to CASSLIGERLYYGYTF.

The gene calls are TRBV12-3 or TRBV12-4 and TRBJ1-6; D gene ambiguous. This CDR3 is built from 12 residues. V was trimmed by 4 bases and J by 12 bases, leaving 10 bases between them. CDR3 nucleotide sequence: TGTGCCAGCAGTTCTGCCCGGGAACCCCTCCACTTT. Amino acids: CASSSAREPLHF.

The V gene is TRBV4-1, the J gene TRBJ1-3; D remains unclear. Trimming took off 0 bases at V and 1 base at J, with 10 bases between the two ends. The CDR3 is 16 residues long. Germline V gene sequence: CDR1 MGHRA, CDR2 YSYEKL. CDR3 amino acids: CASSQERRNSGNTIYF. The CDR3 region has the DNA TGCGCCAGCAGCCAAGAACGGCGGAATTCTGGAAACACCATATATTTT.

V usage is TRBV6-6 and J usage is TRBJ1-2; weak D call: TRBD1 (5 bases). Germline assignment: CDR1 MNHNY and CDR2 SVGAGI (reference sequence). This CDR3 spans 15 amino acids. V was trimmed by 11 bases and J by 7 bases, leaving 26 bases between them. CDR3 nucleotide sequence: TGTGCCGGACGTAGACCCCAGGGAACTTCGGGTGGCTACACCTTC. Residues: CAGRRPQGTSGGYTF.

The chain has TRBV7-2 and TRBJ1-1; D is unclear. The CDR3 contains 11 residues. The V and J ends lost 8 bases and 11 bases respectively, with 15 bases between them. CDR1 and CDR2 from the germline V gene are SGHTA and FQGNSA. CDR3 sequence reads: CASGLSSTAFF. CDR3 bases: TGTGCCAGCGGCCTATCCTCGACCGCTTTCTTT.

The V call is TRBV5-4, the J call TRBJ2-1, with a weak D call TRBD2 (6 bases). Trimming removed 0 bases from V and 0 bases from J, with 7 bases in between. From germline, CDR1 is SGHNT and CDR2 YYREEE (reference sequence). The CDR3 loop spans 15 amino acids. Here the CDR3 DNA reads TGTGCCAGCAGCTTGGACGGGAGCTCCTACAATGAGCAGTTCTTC. Amino acid sequence: CASSLDGSSYNEQFF.

The chain couples TRBV9 to TRBJ1-1; D is unclear. Between the trimmed V and J ends, which lost 1 base and 3 bases, there was a span of 7 bases. This CDR3 spans 13 amino acids. Germline V gene lookup returns CDR1 SGDLS and CDR2 YYNGEE. CDR3 DNA: TGTGCCAGCAGCGTATCGGCGGACACTGAAGCTTTCTTT. Translation: CASSVSADTEAFF. Looking up the rest from reference TRBV9 and TRBJ1-1 gives the full variable domain: DSGVTQTPKHLITATGQRVTLRCSPRSGDLSVYWYQQSLDQGLQFLIQYYNGEERAKGNILERFSAQQFPDLHSELNLSSLELGDSALYFCASSVSADTEAFFGQGTRLTVV.

The chain uses TRBV5-1 and TRBJ2-7; 10 bases are a match to TRBD2. Germline V gene data show CDR1 as SGHRS and CDR2 as YFSETQ. The CDR3 extends over 15 amino acids. V gave up 5 bases and J gave up 3 bases; unmatched junction bases: 8. CDR3 amino acids: CASRSVAGGRYEQYF. In DNA, the CDR3 is TGCGCCAGCAGGTCGGTAGCGGGAGGTCGCTACGAGCAGTACTTC.

This chain joins TRBV7-2 and TRBJ2-7; possible D gene TRBD2, 5 bases. Germline CDR1 and CDR2: SGHTA and FQGNSA. This CDR3 has 14 amino acids. V lost 5 bases and J 4 bases, leaving 15 bases between the germline ends. In DNA, the CDR3 is TGTGCCAGCAGCGCACAGAGCGGACCGTACGAGCAGTACTTC. It is translated as CASSAQSGPYEQYF.

The chain recombines TRBV3-1 (or the pseudogene TRBV3-2) with TRBJ2-7, with D hard to call. The V end was cut by 2 bases, the J end by 2 bases, with 10 bases between. Germline-derived CDR1 and CDR2 are LGHDT and YNNKEL (reference sequence). The length of the CDR3 is 14 residues. The CDR3 bases are TGTGCCAGCAGCCAATACCCGACGGCCTACGAGCAGTACTTC. As protein: CASSQYPTAYEQYF.

The chain is built from TRBV18 and TRBJ1-4; TRBD1 matches 9 bases. V lost 2 bases to trimming and J lost 8 bases; unmatched junction nucleotides: 9. CDR3 length equals 16 residues. The germline CDR1 and CDR2 sequences are KGHSH and LQKENI. The CDR3 coding sequence is TGTGCCAGCTCACCAGGGTACAGGGGGCTGCGGGAAAAACTGTTTTTT. Amino acids: CASSPGYRGLREKLFF.

Notes on this clone: Its ends do not fully match the called genes, so a read error is possible. The V and J genes are TRBV6-5 and TRBJ1-2; D perhaps matches TRBD1 (5 bases). This CDR3 comprises 13 residues. Germline CDR1 and CDR2: MNHEY and SVGAGI. This CDR3 reads CTSSSGQVYGYTF. CDR3 sequence (DNA): TGTACCAGCAGTTCGGGGCAGGTCTATGGCTACACCTTC.

This clone is medium-sized (0.01 to 0.1%). The CDR3 DNA follows: TGTGCCAGCAGCCCGGGACGGACCCACTATGGCTACACCTTC. Translated, it gives CASSPGRTHYGYTF. The genes are TRBV27 and TRBJ1-2; TRBD1 might be the D (5 bases). This CDR3 region has 14 residues. Germline V gives CDR1 MNHEY, CDR2 SMNVEV (reference sequence). Trimming removed 6 bases from V and 3 bases from J, with 14 bases in between.

The rearrangement links TRBV5-4 to TRBJ1-1; TRBD1 matches 7 bases. J lost 6 bases, V lost 4 bases, and 9 bases had no gene match. CDR3 length equals 14 residues. Per germline, CDR1 SGHNT and CDR2 YYREEE (reference sequence). The CDR3 nucleotides are TGTGCCAGCAGCCCTCATGACAGGGTTCCTGAAGCTTTCTTT. Amino acid sequence: CASSPHDRVPEAFF.

The chain is built from TRBV5-1 and TRBJ2-7; D not certain. Germline V gene lookup returns CDR1 SGHRS and CDR2 YFSETQ. This CDR3 contains 12 residues. V was clipped by 4 bases and J by 7 bases, with 12 bases between them. CDR3 protein: CASSAGLWEQYF. As DNA, the CDR3 is TGCGCCAGCAGCGCAGGCCTTTGGGAGCAGTACTTC.

J is TRBJ1-2 and V is TRBV25-1; TRBD1 matches at 7 bases. J lost 8 bases, V lost 4 bases, and 10 bases had no gene match. The CDR3 spans 14 residues. Germline V gives CDR1 MGHDK, CDR2 SYGVNS. The CDR3 loop is CASSGIKQGRGYTF. The DNA for the CDR3 is TGTGCCAGCAGTGGGATTAAACAGGGGCGCGGCTACACCTTC.

V and J are TRBV7-3 and TRBJ1-2, with 9 positions matching TRBD1. The germline CDR1 and CDR2 sequences are SGHTA and FQGTGA. The CDR3 is 13 residues long. J lost 7 bases, V lost 6 bases, and 6 bases had no gene match. The CDR3 sequence: CASSQTGGSGYTF. The CDR3 nucleotides are TGTGCCAGCAGTCAGACAGGGGGTTCTGGCTACACCTTC.

J is TRBJ1-2 and V is TRBV27; D may be TRBD1 (5 bases). There are 13 residues in the CDR3. Germline V lookup: CDR1 MNHEY, CDR2 SMNVEV (reference sequence). V was pared by 5 bases and J by 3 bases, with 10 bases between. In DNA, the CDR3 is TGTGCCAGCAGTGGCAGGGATCACTATGGCTACACCTTC. Translation gives CASSGRDHYGYTF.

This chain joins TRBV30 and TRBJ1-3; no definite D call. Germline values: CDR1 GTSNPN, CDR2 SVGIG (reference sequence). Trimming removed 3 bases at V and 2 bases at J, with 2 bases between. The CDR3 has 11 amino acids. The CDR3, as DNA: TGTGCCTGGAGAGCTGGAAACACCATATATTTT. Translation gives CAWRAGNTIYF. Using reference TRBV30 and TRBJ1-3 for the parts outside the CDR3, the full variable domain is SQTIHQWPATLVQPVGSPLSLECTVEGTSNPNLYWYRQAAGRGLQLLFYSVGIGQISSEVPQNLSASRPQDRQFILSSKKLLLSDSGFYLCAWRAGNTIYFGEGSWLTVV.

V gene TRBV30 combines with J gene TRBJ1-1; unclear D gene. Germline CDR1 GTSNPN, CDR2 SVGIG (reference sequence). The CDR3 sequence is 15 residues long. The V end lost 2 bases, the J end lost 4 bases, and 17 bases lay between the germline ends. The CDR3 DNA follows: TGTGCCTGGAGTCCCCTGACCATGGTGGGCACTGAAGCTTTCTTT. Its protein product is CAWSPLTMVGTEAFF. Filled out from reference TRBV30 and TRBJ1-1, the complete variable domain reads SQTIHQWPATLVQPVGSPLSLECTVEGTSNPNLYWYRQAAGRGLQLLFYSVGIGQISSEVPQNLSASRPQDRQFILSSKKLLLSDSGFYLCAWSPLTMVGTEAFFGQGTRLTVV.

The chain joins TRBV6-1 to TRBJ1-1, with unresolved D. V shed 0 bases and J shed 1 base, with 3 bases lying between them. The CDR3 extends over 13 amino acids. Germline V gives CDR1 MNHNS, CDR2 SASEGT. CDR3 residues: CASSEAANTEAFF. The CDR3, as DNA: TGTGCCAGCAGTGAAGCGGCGAACACTGAAGCTTTCTTT.

The genes are TRBV6-5 and TRBJ1-2; TRBD1 might be the D (5 bases). Germline V gives CDR1 MNHEY, CDR2 SVGAGI. The CDR3 consists of 13 residues. The germline V and J ends were trimmed by 6 bases and 4 bases, with 12 bases remaining between them. The CDR3 DNA reads as TGTGCCAGCAGCCCGACAGTCAGCTATGGCTACACCTTC. Protein sequence: CASSPTVSYGYTF.

This rearrangement joins TRBV11-2 to TRBJ2-7; 7 bases fit TRBD1. J was trimmed by 7 bases and V by 3 bases; bases with no gene match: 6. Looked up from germline, CDR1 is SGHAT and CDR2 is FQNNGV. This CDR3 is 13 amino acids long. The CDR3 reads CASSLGQPSEQYF. In nucleotides, the CDR3 is TGTGCCAGCAGCTTGGGACAGCCTTCGGAGCAGTACTTC.